This is a list of T cell receptor beta chains from one sample in a study of blood T cell repertoires in COVID-19. The assay was immunoSEQ multiplex PCR, and TCRdb's table has in-frame clones only and misses some. The sample lists 160,000 or so clones; around 74% were seen once. The sequencing sample was made of peripheral blood. The source is a woman aged 55-69 years with COVID-19, enrolled during active disease. The CDR3 runs from the conserved cysteine through the conserved F or W. Fields, in order: D gene, V gene, clone size, J gene, CDR3 DNA, CDR3 protein. D genes are given only for firm matches. Expanded clones get a size class; other rows say once, few or many, or leave the size out.

D: .; V: TRBV18; size: .; J: TRBJ1-4; DNA: TGTGCCAGCTCACCAGAACAGGGATTGGATGAAAAACTGTTTTTT; CDR3: CASSPEQGLDEKLFF
D: .; V: TRBV14; size: .; J: TRBJ2-7; DNA: TGTGCCAGCAGCCAGCTTCTATACGAGCAGTACTTC; CDR3: CASSQLLYEQYF
D: .; V: TRBV7-2; size: few; J: TRBJ1-2; DNA: TGTGCCAGCAGCTTAGCTACAGTCATGGGCTACACCTTC; CDR3: CASSLATVMGYTF
D: .; V: TRBV28; size: .; J: TRBJ1-3; DNA: TGTGCCAGCTCGTTACAGGTGGGCTCTGGAAACACCATATATTTT; CDR3: CASSLQVGSGNTIYF
D: .; V: TRBV27; size: .; J: TRBJ2-3; DNA: TGTGCCAGCAGTCCCCTCACGACAGCTAGCACAGATACGCAGTATTTT; CDR3: CASSPLTTASTDTQYF
D: TRBD2; V: TRBV6-2/TRBV6-3; size: .; J: TRBJ2-3; DNA: TGTGCCAGCAGTTCCCGAGGAGGCGGGAGTGGGATGGATACGCAGTATTTT; CDR3: CASSSRGGGSGMDTQYF
D: TRBD2; V: TRBV20-1; size: .; J: TRBJ2-3; DNA: TGCAGTGCTAGTCATTCTAGCGGGGTCACAGATACGCAGTATTTT; CDR3: CSASHSSGVTDTQYF
D: TRBD2; V: TRBV10-2; size: once; J: TRBJ2-1; DNA: TGCGCCAGCAGTGAGTCGCGGCTAGCGGGGGCCAATGAGCAGTTCTTC; CDR3: CASSESRLAGANEQFF
D: TRBD2; V: TRBV7-9; size: .; J: TRBJ2-3; DNA: TGTGCCAGCAGCCGGTCGGGACTATCCTCCACAGATACGCAGTATTTT; CDR3: CASSRSGLSSTDTQYF
D: .; V: TRBV2; size: few; J: TRBJ1-2; DNA: TGTGCCAGCAGTGAATTGTCCCTTTTAAGAGGCTATGGCTACACCTTC; CDR3: CASSELSLLRGYGYTF
D: .; V: TRBV28; size: .; J: TRBJ2-3; DNA: TGTGCCAGTGAGCGGCCTAGCACAGATACGCAGTATTTT; CDR3: CASERPSTDTQYF
D: TRBD2; V: TRBV7-2; size: .; J: TRBJ2-3; DNA: TGTGCCAGCAGAGGACCAACAGCGGGATTCGTCACAGATACGCAGTATTTT; CDR3: CASRGPTAGFVTDTQYF
D: .; V: TRBV5-1; size: .; J: TRBJ1-4; DNA: TGCGCCAGCAGCCCCCGGGGAGGGGGGGCGGAAAAACTGTTTTTT; CDR3: CASSPRGGGAEKLFF
D: .; V: TRBV28; size: .; J: TRBJ2-1; DNA: TGTGCCAGCAATTCAGGCGAGGGCACCTACAATGAGCAGTTCTTC; CDR3: CASNSGEGTYNEQFF
D: TRBD1; V: TRBV30; size: .; J: TRBJ1-6; DNA: TGTGCCTGGAAGCTTGGGACAGGGGTAAATTCACCCCTCCACTTT; CDR3: CAWKLGTGVNSPLHF
D: TRBD1; V: TRBV6-5; size: .; J: TRBJ1-1; DNA: TGTGCCAGCAGAAACAGGGGGAGGGACACTGAAGCTTTCTTT; CDR3: CASRNRGRDTEAFF
D: TRBD1; V: TRBV11-1; size: .; J: TRBJ2-5; DNA: TGTGCCAGCAGCCCGACGGACAGGGGGCTGGAGACCCAGTACTTC; CDR3: CASSPTDRGLETQYF
D: .; V: TRBV10-3; size: .; J: TRBJ1-2; DNA: TGTGCCATCAGTGAGGTAGGGACAACCCCCCACTATGGCTACACCTTC; CDR3: CAISEVGTTPHYGYTF
D: TRBD1; V: TRBV7-2; size: .; J: TRBJ1-4; DNA: TGTGCCAGCAGCTTAGCAGGGGGCTCTAATGAAAAACTGTTTTTT; CDR3: CASSLAGGSNEKLFF
D: TRBD2; V: TRBV28; size: .; J: TRBJ2-7; DNA: TGTGCCAGCAGTTGGGGGACTAGCGGAGCCCCTTGGCAGTACTTC; CDR3: CASSWGTSGAPWQYF
D: TRBD2; V: TRBV5-1; size: .; J: TRBJ2-5; DNA: TGCGCCAGCAGCTTGGCACTAGCGGTACAAGAGACCCAGTACTTC; CDR3: CASSLALAVQETQYF
D: TRBD1; V: TRBV5-1; size: .; J: TRBJ1-3; DNA: TGCGCCAGCAGCTTGGCCCCCGGGACAGCCCGAAACACCATATATTTT; CDR3: CASSLAPGTARNTIYF
D: .; V: TRBV4-2; size: .; J: TRBJ2-3; DNA: TGTGCCAGCAGCCAAGCCCCCGAGGGATCCCCCACAGATACGCAGTATTTT; CDR3: CASSQAPEGSPTDTQYF
D: .; V: TRBV12-3/TRBV12-4; size: .; J: TRBJ1-2; DNA: TGTGCCAGCAGTCGACAGGCCTATGGCTACACCTTC; CDR3: CASSRQAYGYTF
D: .; V: TRBV6-5; size: few; J: TRBJ2-7; DNA: TGTGCCAGCAGGGGACTTCCAGCCTACGAGCAGTACTTC; CDR3: CASRGLPAYEQYF
D: TRBD1; V: TRBV28; size: .; J: TRBJ1-2; DNA: TGTGCCAGCAGTTTCCCCCCCCAGGGACAGCCCTATGGCTACACCTTC; CDR3: CASSFPPQGQPYGYTF
D: .; V: TRBV5-6; size: .; J: TRBJ2-2; DNA: TGTGCCAGCAGCCTACAGGTCACCGGGGAGCTGTTTTTT; CDR3: CASSLQVTGELFF
D: .; V: TRBV7-2; size: .; J: TRBJ2-4; DNA: TGTGCCAGCAGCTTACAAGGAGGCAAAAACATTCAGTACTTC; CDR3: CASSLQGGKNIQYF
D: TRBD2; V: TRBV18; size: .; J: TRBJ2-7; DNA: TGTGCCAGCTCACCAAAGGGCGCGGGAGGGCCTGACGAGCAGTACTTC; CDR3: CASSPKGAGGPDEQYF
D: .; V: TRBV7-9; size: .; J: TRBJ1-2; DNA: TGTGCCAGCAGCTTAGCCCTAGACTATGGCTACACCTTC; CDR3: CASSLALDYGYTF
D: .; V: TRBV19; size: .; J: TRBJ2-7; DNA: TGTGCCAGTAGACGGGGCTACGAGCAGTACTTC; CDR3: CASRRGYEQYF